These T cell receptor beta chains were read from a single sample in a study of Tregs in tolerant kidney transplant recipients. Clones were sequenced by immunoSEQ multiplex PCR, and TCRdb holds only the in-frame ones, with some missing. The sample includes more than 90,000 clones, 90% to 95% of them seen just once. This material consisted of CD4+ T cells from blood (PBMCs), taken 12 months after the transplant. The receptors shown here come from a human patient who received a combined kidney and bone marrow transplant. The graft donor may be the source of some T cells. Both conserved end residues are part of each CDR3. The order of the fields is V gene, J gene, CDR3 protein.

V: TRBV4-3; J: TRBJ2-3; CDR3: CASSHYGQGDADTQYF
V: TRBV28; J: TRBJ1-1; CDR3: CASSLYSWAPEAFF
V: TRBV19; J: TRBJ1-2; CDR3: CATLKAGVNYGYTF
V: TRBV4-3; J: TRBJ2-3; CDR3: CASSQDSGPLADTQYF
V: TRBV11-3; J: TRBJ1-1; CDR3: CASTLGQEAFF
V: TRBV28; J: TRBJ2-7; CDR3: CASSSGTGVHEQYF
V: TRBV6-5; J: TRBJ2-1; CDR3: CASRPGVHSYNEQFF
V: TRBV4-2; J: TRBJ2-7; CDR3: CASSQVGVRTSASEQYF
V: TRBV7-9; J: TRBJ2-3; CDR3: CASSLRERTQYF
V: TRBV4-3; J: TRBJ2-2; CDR3: CASSQDLLHSKDTGELFF
V: TRBV5-1; J: TRBJ2-1; CDR3: CASSLVGLAVNNEQFF
V: TRBV19; J: TRBJ1-4; CDR3: CASSQTGVNEKLFF
V: TRBV5-1; J: TRBJ2-1; CDR3: CASSQTSVYNEQFF
V: TRBV20-1; J: TRBJ2-5; CDR3: CSVGRGETQYF
V: TRBV19; J: TRBJ2-6; CDR3: CASSPLYSSGANVLTF
V: TRBV29-1; J: TRBJ2-3; CDR3: CSVEQGYTDTQYF
V: TRBV7-3; J: TRBJ2-7; CDR3: CASSPGLAGVDEQYF
V: TRBV28; J: TRBJ1-5; CDR3: CASTPPPGRVDQPQHF
V: TRBV7-2; J: TRBJ2-7; CDR3: CASTGGAGEQYF
V: TRBV5-1; J: TRBJ2-1; CDR3: CASSQGVLSYNEQFF
V: TRBV2; J: TRBJ2-4; CDR3: CASSGTELAKNIQYF
V: TRBV5-1; J: TRBJ2-7; CDR3: CASSLGLADYYEQYF
V: TRBV23-1; J: TRBJ2-1; CDR3: CASSQTQWASYNEQFF
V: TRBV7-2; J: TRBJ1-1; CDR3: CASSSTGIPLNTEAFF
V: TRBV12-2; J: TRBJ1-2; CDR3: CASRLTGEDNYGYTF
V: TRBV28; J: TRBJ2-7; CDR3: CASSLIGGEQYF
V: TRBV27; J: TRBJ2-1; CDR3: CASSLHGQYNEQFF
V: TRBV6-5; J: TRBJ1-3; CDR3: CASSTTQGSGNTIYF
V: TRBV7-3; J: TRBJ2-2; CDR3: CASSTTGSTGELFF
V: TRBV5-1; J: TRBJ2-1; CDR3: CASSQAGVPNNEQFF
V: TRBV7-2; J: TRBJ1-2; CDR3: CASSLVGATNYGYTF